Listed below are T cell receptor beta chains from one sample, sequenced in a study of blood T cells in healthy people across ages. TCRdb called the 5' RACE reads again in MiXCR, with one record for every CDR3 protein. Here the sample spans about 760,000 distinct CDR3 sequences, more than 55% being singletons. Sequenced input: blood. The receptor set was obtained from a man aged 35-49 years in good health. CDR3s include the opening cysteine and the closing phenylalanine or tryptophan. Each record gives: V gene, D gene, CDR3 length, clone size, J gene, CDR3 DNA, CDR3 protein. The D gene is left open where the match is weak. The listing skips clone size in some rows; elsewhere it reads once, few, many or a size class.

v_gene: TRBV28
d_gene: TRBD1
len: 14
abundance: many
j_gene: TRBJ1-2
CDR3nt: TGTGCCAGCAGTTCCGGGACAGCGAACTATGGCTACACCTTC
CDR3aa: CASSSGTANYGYTF

v_gene: TRBV5-1
d_gene: .
len: 13
abundance: .
j_gene: TRBJ1-1
CDR3nt: TGTGCCAGCAGCTTAGACTCGAACACTGAAGCTTTCTTT
CDR3aa: CASSLDSNTEAFF

v_gene: TRBV3-1
d_gene: TRBD1
len: 15
abundance: few
j_gene: TRBJ1-2
CDR3nt: TGTGCCAGCAGCCAAGACGCCGCGACAGGGTATGGCTACACCTTC
CDR3aa: CASSQDAATGYGYTF

v_gene: TRBV5-1
d_gene: TRBD1
len: 14
abundance: few
j_gene: TRBJ2-7
CDR3nt: TGCGCCAGCAGCTTGGCCGACAGGGGTGCCGAGCAGTACTTC
CDR3aa: CASSLADRGAEQYF

v_gene: TRBV3-1
d_gene: TRBD2
len: 17
abundance: .
j_gene: TRBJ2-5
CDR3nt: TGTGCCAGCAGCCTCGGACTAGCGGGGGGATCATCAGAGACCCAGTACTTC
CDR3aa: CASSLGLAGGSSETQYF

v_gene: TRBV29-1
d_gene: TRBD2
len: 16
abundance: .
j_gene: TRBJ2-7
CDR3nt: TGCAGCGCTGAAGACTCCCGAGAGCGGGGGTCCTACGAGCAGTACTTC
CDR3aa: CSAEDSRERGSYEQYF

v_gene: TRBV7-3
d_gene: .
len: 15
abundance: few
j_gene: TRBJ2-3
CDR3nt: TGTGCCAGCAGGATTTCAGCGGCTAGCACAGATACGCAGTATTTT
CDR3aa: CASRISAASTDTQYF

v_gene: TRBV29-1
d_gene: .
len: 12
abundance: few
j_gene: TRBJ2-1
CDR3nt: TGCAGCGCCGTAGTCTCCTACAATGAGCAGTTCTTC
CDR3aa: CSAVVSYNEQFF

v_gene: TRBV5-1
d_gene: .
len: 14
abundance: .
j_gene: TRBJ1-5
CDR3nt: TGCGCCAGCAGCCCAGGGACCCTAAATCAGCCCCAGCATTTT
CDR3aa: CASSPGTLNQPQHF

v_gene: TRBV29-1
d_gene: TRBD2
len: 18
abundance: .
j_gene: TRBJ2-5
CDR3nt: TGCAGCGTTCAGCCAGGACTAGCGGGAGGGACCCACCTCGGGGAGCAGTACTTC
CDR3aa: CSVQPGLAGGTHLGEQYF

v_gene: TRBV30
d_gene: .
len: 15
abundance: once
j_gene: TRBJ2-7
CDR3nt: TGTGCCTGGAGACTTGGCAGGGCCTCCTACAATGAGCAGTACTTC
CDR3aa: CAWRLGRASYNEQYF

v_gene: TRBV29-1
d_gene: TRBD1
len: 11
abundance: .
j_gene: TRBJ1-1
CDR3nt: TGCGGGACAGATTACAACACTGAAGCTTTCTTT
CDR3aa: CGTDYNTEAFF

v_gene: TRBV5-1
d_gene: .
len: 14
abundance: .
j_gene: TRBJ1-1
CDR3nt: TGCGCCAGCAGCCAAACGGGGGGAGACACTGAAGCTTTCTTT
CDR3aa: CASSQTGGDTEAFF

v_gene: TRBV6-5
d_gene: TRBD1
len: 13
abundance: .
j_gene: TRBJ2-7
CDR3nt: TGTGCCAGCAGTAGGGACAGACTGGGCGAGCAGTACTTC
CDR3aa: CASSRDRLGEQYF

v_gene: TRBV5-1
d_gene: TRBD1
len: 14
abundance: once
j_gene: TRBJ2-7
CDR3nt: TGCGCCAGCAGCTCGTGGACAGGGGAAAATGAGCAGTACTTC
CDR3aa: CASSSWTGENEQYF

v_gene: TRBV7-2
d_gene: TRBD1
len: 16
abundance: .
j_gene: TRBJ2-7
CDR3nt: TGTGCCAGCAGCTCCAGGGCGGGACAGGGGTTTTACGAGCAGTACTTC
CDR3aa: CASSSRAGQGFYEQYF

v_gene: TRBV7-2
d_gene: .
len: 15
abundance: .
j_gene: TRBJ2-7
CDR3nt: TGTGCCAGCAGCTTAGAGTTGGGGGGAGCCTACGAGCAGTACTTC
CDR3aa: CASSLELGGAYEQYF

v_gene: TRBV9
d_gene: .
len: 13
abundance: .
j_gene: TRBJ2-3
CDR3nt: TGTGCCAGCAGCGCTGACAGCACAGATACGCAGTATTTT
CDR3aa: CASSADSTDTQYF

v_gene: TRBV4-3
d_gene: .
len: 14
abundance: .
j_gene: TRBJ2-1
CDR3nt: TGCGCCAGCAGTCAAGAAGCGGGGCCCAGGGGGCAGTTCTTC
CDR3aa: CASSQEAGPRGQFF

v_gene: TRBV15
d_gene: TRBD1
len: 14
abundance: .
j_gene: TRBJ1-2
CDR3nt: TGTGCCACCAGCAGAGGACAGGGGCAATATGGCTACACCTTC
CDR3aa: CATSRGQGQYGYTF

v_gene: TRBV5-1
d_gene: .
len: 15
abundance: few
j_gene: TRBJ2-7
CDR3nt: TGCGCCAGCAGATCCCGAGGGGGGGTATGGGACGAGCAGTACTTC
CDR3aa: CASRSRGGVWDEQYF

v_gene: TRBV6-5
d_gene: .
len: 15
abundance: once
j_gene: TRBJ2-3
CDR3nt: TGTGCCAGCAGTCCGAAGCCACGGGGCACAGATACGCAGTATTTT
CDR3aa: CASSPKPRGTDTQYF